The 20 T cell receptor beta chains given below trace back to one sample, sequenced in a study of metastatic and nonmetastatic thyroid tumors. TCRdb re-called the PCR reads through MiXCR. This sample has about 21,000 clones, with roughly 30% found just once. Each patient came to thyroid surgery without any prior treatment (of any kind). The sample comprised tumor tissue. The source is a male donor with papillary thyroid cancer or a benign thyroid nodule (not recorded which). Some clones in this sample may be carry-over from other donors' samples.

This clone appeared many times. This sequence joins TRBV10-3 and TRBJ1-1; no clear D gene. Germline lookup yields CDR1 ENHRY and CDR2 SYGVKD. This CDR3 is built from 13 residues. V lost 6 bases and J lost 1, with 9 bases in between. In DNA form, the CDR3 reads TGTGCCATCAGAAGCACAGAGAACACTGAAGCTTTCTTT. Translated: CAIRSTENTEAFF.

The chain carries TRBV7-8 and TRBJ2-7; no firm D call. The V gene's germline CDR1 is SGHVS and CDR2 FQNEAQ. The CDR3 runs to 11 residues. The V and J ends lost 1 base and 5 bases respectively, with 3 bases between them. The CDR3 DNA is TGTGCCAGCAGCTTAGAACACGAGCAGTACTTC. Protein product: CASSLEHEQYF.

In its sample, this clone ranks as medium-sized. The chain has TRBV20-1 and TRBJ2-7; 14 bases are shared with TRBD2. CDR3 length equals 15 residues. The germline V gene encodes CDR1 DFQATT and CDR2 SNEGSKA (reference sequence). V trimming: 1 base; J trimming: 4 bases; junction bases outside the gene matches: 3. The CDR3 loop reads CSARGTSGRWYEQYF. In DNA, the CDR3 is TGCAGTGCTAGAGGGACTAGCGGGAGGTGGTACGAGCAGTACTTC.

This clone was observed a handful of times. CDR3 loop: CASNLGLHAGNTIYF. The CDR3 DNA sequence: TGTGCCAGCAACCTCGGTCTGCACGCCGGAAACACCATATATTTT. The V call is TRBV6-2 or TRBV6-3, the J call TRBJ1-3; D is unresolved. CDR3 length equals 15 residues. The ends were cut back, 7 bases at V and 4 bases at J, with 17 bases in the middle. CDR1 is MNHEY, CDR2 SVGEGT, per germline.

This sequence joins TRBV25-1 and TRBJ1-2, with D perhaps matching TRBD1 (5 bases). Germline CDR1 is MGHDK and CDR2 is SYGVNS. The CDR3 spans 13 residues. V was trimmed by 6 bases and J by 4 bases, leaving 12 bases between them. The CDR3 sequence: CASSSDRSYGYTF. For the CDR3, the DNA is TGTGCCAGCAGCTCCGACAGATCCTATGGCTACACCTTC.

The chain is built from TRBV7-3 and TRBJ2-3, with TRBD2 matching over 9 bases. In germline, CDR1 is SGHTA, CDR2 FQGTGA. Trimming removed 4 bases from V and 7 bases from J; junction bases left unmatched: 9. The CDR3 contains 15 residues. The CDR3 DNA sequence: TGTGCCAGCAGCTCCCACGTAGCGGGGGTCAATACGCAGTATTTT. Translation: CASSSHVAGVNTQYF.

This clone was observed at least ten times. V gene TRBV20-1 combines with J gene TRBJ1-1; possibly TRBD1 for D (6 bases). Trimming stripped 5 bases from V and 3 bases from J, with 22 bases between. Looked up from germline, CDR1 is DFQATT and CDR2 is SNEGSKA (reference sequence). CDR3 size: 16 residues. The CDR3 sequence: CSAVSARGQEDTEAFF. CDR3 nucleotide sequence: TGCAGTGCTGTAAGCGCTCGGGGGCAGGAGGACACTGAAGCTTTCTTT.

This clone has a count of ten or more. The chain combines TRBV7-9 with TRBJ2-1, with D tentatively TRBD1 or TRBD2 (5 bases each). The germline V and J ends were trimmed by 4 bases and 7 bases, with 14 bases remaining between them. This CDR3 has 14 amino acids. The germline CDR1 and CDR2 sequences are SEHNR and FQNEAQ (reference sequence). Here the CDR3 reads CASSSSSGWNEQFF. CDR3 nucleotide sequence: TGTGCCAGCAGCTCTAGCTCAGGGTGGAATGAGCAGTTCTTC. The entire variable domain, with the rest obtained from reference TRBV7-9 and TRBJ2-1, is as follows: DTGVSQNPRHKITKRGQNVTFRCDPISEHNRLYWYRQTLGQGPEFLTYFQNEAQLEKSRLLSDRFSAERPKGSFSTLEIQRTEQGDSAMYLCASSSSSGWNEQFFGPGTRLTVL.

The chain is built from TRBV6-1 and TRBJ1-2; 10 bases line up with TRBD1. CDR1 and CDR2 from the germline V gene are MNHNS and SASEGT. The CDR3 runs 13 residues. V trimming: 5 bases; J trimming: 7 bases; junction bases outside the gene matches: 4. The DNA of the CDR3 is TGTGCCAGCAGTCGACAGGGGGCGCTTGGCTACACCTTC. As protein: CASSRQGALGYTF.

By its share, this clone is medium-sized. The chain uses TRBV11-1 and TRBJ2-7; possibly TRBD2 for D (6 bases). This CDR3 region has 14 residues. Germline lookup yields CDR1 SGHAT and CDR2 FQDESV (reference sequence). V lost 0 bases to trimming and J lost 6 bases, with 12 bases between them. Here the CDR3 reads CASSLARGFGEQYF. The CDR3 coding sequence is TGTGCCAGCAGCTTAGCGCGGGGTTTTGGCGAGCAGTACTTC. Together with reference TRBV11-1 and TRBJ2-7, the CDR3 gives the full variable domain: EAEVAQSPRYKITEKSQAVAFWCDPISGHATLYWYRQILGQGPELLVQFQDESVVDDSQLPKDRFSAERLKGVDSTLKIQPAELGDSAMYLCASSLARGFGEQYFGPGTRLTVT.

This clone was recorded a few times. J is TRBJ2-1 and V is TRBV6-5; D call uncertain. Germline V gives CDR1 MNHEY, CDR2 SVGAGI. The V and J ends lost 4 bases and 8 bases respectively, with 15 bases between them. This CDR3 has 14 residues. The CDR3 region has the DNA TGTGCCAGCAGTTGGGCGGAGCTAAGCGATGAGCAGTTCTTC. Its translation is CASSWAELSDEQFF.

This clone was seen only a few times. The J gene is TRBJ2-5, the V gene TRBV2, with D possibly being TRBD1 (5 bases). Trimming cost V 0 bases and J 5 bases, with 13 bases left between them. Germline CDR1 and CDR2: SNHLY and FYNNEI. CDR3 size: 15 residues. The CDR3 region is CASSEASRAGETQYF. Here the CDR3 DNA reads TGTGCCAGCAGTGAAGCGTCCAGGGCAGGCGAGACCCAGTACTTC.

The genes are TRBV7-9 and TRBJ2-6, with D unclear. This CDR3 has 15 residues. Trimming pared 0 bases from V and 1 base from J, leaving 4 bases between. The germline V gene encodes CDR1 SEHNR and CDR2 FQNEAQ (reference sequence). The CDR3 loop reads CASSLAGSGANVLTF. CDR3 coding DNA: TGTGCCAGCAGCTTAGCCGGGTCTGGGGCCAACGTCCTGACTTTC.

V is TRBV30 and J is TRBJ1-2; 7 bases fit TRBD1. The V segment lost 3 bases and the J segment 4 bases; nucleotides outside the gene matches: 5. CDR1 is GTSNPN and CDR2 is SVGIG in the germline V gene (reference sequence). There are 13 residues in the CDR3. The CDR3 sequence is CAWSDGQVYGYTF. CDR3 bases: TGTGCCTGGAGCGACGGACAGGTCTATGGCTACACCTTC.

The chain employs TRBV18 and TRBJ2-7, with D possibly being TRBD1 (5 bases). Germline V gene data show CDR1 as KGHSH and CDR2 as LQKENI. This CDR3 is built from 12 residues. Trimming removed 4 bases at V and 4 bases at J, with 8 bases between. DNA of the CDR3: TGTGCCAGCTCACTTAGACAGTACGAGCAGTACTTC. Residues: CASSLRQYEQYF.

This rearrangement joins TRBV18 to TRBJ1-5, with a weak D call TRBD1 (6 bases). The V gene's germline CDR1 is KGHSH and CDR2 LQKENI. There are 15 residues in the CDR3. Between the trimmed V and J ends, which lost 4 bases and 3 bases, there was a span of 13 bases. CDR3 DNA sequence: TGTGCCAGCTCACTGTTCAGGGGATACAATCAGCCCCAGCATTTT. It translates to CASSLFRGYNQPQHF.

A few counts support this clone. The V and J genes are TRBV12-3 or TRBV12-4 and TRBJ1-2; perhaps TRBD1 as D (6 bases). This CDR3 contains 14 residues. V dropped 3 bases and J dropped 3 bases, with 11 bases sitting between them. This CDR3 reads CASSFAGGDYGYTF. The CDR3, as DNA: TGTGCCAGCAGTTTTGCGGGGGGCGACTATGGCTACACCTTC.

This clone came up many times. V is TRBV6-2 or TRBV6-3 and J is TRBJ1-5; D gene ambiguous. This CDR3 is built from 14 residues. Germline lookup yields CDR1 MNHEY and CDR2 SVGEGT. The germline V and J ends were trimmed by 4 bases and 6 bases, with 13 bases remaining between them. The CDR3 loop reads CASSWIGSVQPQHF. DNA for the CDR3: TGTGCCAGCAGTTGGATAGGGTCGGTTCAGCCCCAGCATTTT.

In its sample, this clone was seen a few times. This chain links TRBV12-3 or TRBV12-4 with TRBJ1-1; 8 bases are shared with TRBD1. This CDR3 has 17 residues. Losses at the gene ends were 1 base for V and 0 bases for J; bases not matched to a gene: 7. DNA for the CDR3: TGTGCCAGCAGTTTAGGGGACAGGCGGAAAATGAACACTGAAGCTTTCTTT. It translates to CASSLGDRRKMNTEAFF.

The chain couples TRBV10-2 to TRBJ1-1; D is unclear. Germline values: CDR1 WSHSY, CDR2 SAAADI. The CDR3 spans 13 residues. V lost 4 bases, J lost 6 bases, and 12 bases lay in between. CDR3 sequence reads: CASSVVRGSEAFF. The DNA of the CDR3 is TGCGCCAGCAGTGTGGTCAGAGGGTCTGAAGCTTTCTTT.